This TCR beta chain is from a study of blood T cell repertoires in COVID-19. Study-wide context: Nucleic acid was either cDNA or gDNA, and it came from T cells, B-cell-depleted T cells, or PBMCs.

How the authors handled the data: The authors estimated nucleated cell counts from reference gene primer amplification. Generated by immunoSEQ multiplex PCR, the TCRdb table keeps only in-frame clones and is missing some. V and J calls and clone size are as listed in that table; D and trimming were resolved from the DNA. This table holds tens of thousands of clones, approximately 83% found once. This clone was recorded once. The CDR3 sequence is 14 residues long. The V end was cut by 6 bases, the J end by 2 bases, with 11 bases between. Germline values: CDR1 MNHEY, CDR2 SMNVEV (reference sequence). The source is a man older than 75 with acute or convalescent COVID-19. V usage is TRBV27 and J usage is TRBJ1-3; no firm D call. Specimen: peripheral blood. CDR3 amino acids: CASSPSGTGNTIYF. Here the CDR3 DNA reads TGTGCCAGCAGCCCCTCCGGGACTGGAAACACCATATATTTT.